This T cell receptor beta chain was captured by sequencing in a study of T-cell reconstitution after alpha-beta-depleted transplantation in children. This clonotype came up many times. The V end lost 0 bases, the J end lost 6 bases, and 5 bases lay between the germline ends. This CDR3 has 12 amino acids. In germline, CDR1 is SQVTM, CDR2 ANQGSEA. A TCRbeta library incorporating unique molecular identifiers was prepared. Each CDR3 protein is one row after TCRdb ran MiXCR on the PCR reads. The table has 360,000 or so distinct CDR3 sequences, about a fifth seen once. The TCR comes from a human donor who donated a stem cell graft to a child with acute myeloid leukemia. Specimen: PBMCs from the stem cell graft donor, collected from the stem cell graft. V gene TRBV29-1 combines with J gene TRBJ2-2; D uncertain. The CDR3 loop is CSVEERSGELFF. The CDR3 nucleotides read TGCAGCGTTGAAGAAAGGTCCGGGGAGCTGTTTTTT.